What follows are 20 T cell receptor beta chains derived from one specimen sequenced in a study of T cells in Graves' hyperthyroidism and ophthalmopathy. TCR beta CDR3 regions were amplified from RNA transcripts. The primer set for the first-round RT-PCR of the TCR CDR3 was HTBI. TCRdb passed the multiplex PCR reads through MiXCR, listing each CDR3 protein once. The sample shows 45,000 or so distinct CDR3 sequences, around 45% of them seen only once. Sequenced input: peripheral blood or thyroid tissue (not recorded which). These receptors were collected from a woman aged 50 to 65 with Graves' hyperthyroidism.

At least ten counts were recorded for this clonotype. V is TRBV28 and J is TRBJ1-5; no reliable D call. V lost 2 bases and J 6 bases, leaving 5 bases between the germline ends. The CDR3 consists of 12 residues. Germline V gene data show CDR1 as MDHEN and CDR2 as SYDVKM. The CDR3, as DNA: TGTGCCAGCAGTTTAGGCGGTCAGCCCCAGCATTTT. It codes for CASSLGGQPQHF.

The sample holds many counts of this clonotype. This chain uses TRBV20-1 with TRBJ2-5, with no clear D. The germline V and J ends were trimmed by 5 bases and 6 bases, with 10 bases remaining between them. Germline CDR1 DFQATT, CDR2 SNEGSKA (reference sequence). The CDR3 sequence is 11 residues long. The CDR3 region has the DNA TGCAGTGCTGGACCCCGGAAGACCCAGTACTTC. Translated: CSAGPRKTQYF.

The CDR3 is CASPGTDFSYTF. The CDR3 DNA reads as TGTGCCAGCCCCGGGACGGACTTTAGCTACACCTTC. This chain connects TRBV25-1 to TRBJ1-2; D perhaps matches TRBD1 (5 bases). With 8 bases removed from V and 9 bases from J, the gap between germline ends came to 16 bases. CDR3 length equals 12 residues. In germline, CDR1 is MGHDK, CDR2 SYGVNS.

The rearrangement links TRBV19 to TRBJ2-6, with TRBD1 matching 9 bases. Germline CDR1 is LNHDA and CDR2 is SQIVND (reference sequence). The V and J ends lost 11 bases and 4 bases, in that order; junction bases with no gene match: 12. The CDR3 is made up of 16 amino acids. CDR3 sequence (DNA): TGTGCCTGCAACCGGGACAGGGCGGGAGGGGCCAACGTCCTGACTTTC. Amino acids: CACNRDRAGGANVLTF.

DNA for the CDR3: TGTGCCAGCAGCTTAGACGGTGGAGGAAACACCATATATTTT. Translated, it gives CASSLDGGGNTIYF. The chain links TRBV11-1 to TRBJ1-3; D is ambiguous. V was trimmed by 1 base and J by 4 bases, leaving 8 bases between them. Germline V gives CDR1 SGHAT, CDR2 FQDESV (reference sequence). CDR3 length: 14 amino acids. Full variable domain (rest looked up from reference TRBV11-1 and TRBJ1-3): EAEVAQSPRYKITEKSQAVAFWCDPISGHATLYWYRQILGQGPELLVQFQDESVVDDSQLPKDRFSAERLKGVDSTLKIQPAELGDSAMYLCASSLDGGGNTIYFGEGSWLTVV.

The table lists this clonotype with many counts. This may arise from a read error, as a much more abundant clone is one base away. This chain uses TRBV15 with TRBJ2-5, with D possibly TRBD2 on 6 matching bases. In germline, CDR1 is LNHNV, CDR2 YYDKDF (reference sequence). There are 12 residues in the CDR3. CDR3 sequence: CVTGGLRETQYF. The CDR3 coding sequence is TGTGTCACCGGAGGGTTGAGGGAGACCCAGTACTTC.

A single count supports this clonotype. The chain employs TRBV4-3 and TRBJ2-5, with a possible D match to TRBD2 (6 bases). CDR1 is LGHNA, CDR2 YSLEER, per germline. Trimming cost V 0 bases and J 11 bases, with 13 bases left between them. CDR3 length equals 13 residues. The CDR3 is CASSQDGRGNQYF. In DNA, the CDR3 is TGCGCCAGCAGCCAAGATGGCCGGGGGAATCAGTACTTC.

There are many counts of this clonotype. The J gene is TRBJ1-6, the V gene TRBV30; tentative D call: TRBD1 (6 bases). V shed 6 bases and J shed 11 bases, with 17 bases lying between them. The CDR3 runs to 13 residues. Per germline, CDR1 GTSNPN and CDR2 SVGIG (reference sequence). CDR3 sequence: CACRPSRGPPLHF. CDR3 in DNA: TGTGCCTGCAGACCGTCCAGGGGCCCACCCCTCCACTTT. Together with reference TRBV30 and TRBJ1-6, the CDR3 gives the full variable domain: SQTIHQWPATLVQPVGSPLSLECTVEGTSNPNLYWYRQAAGRGLQLLFYSVGIGQISSEVPQNLSASRPQDRQFILSSKKLLLSDSGFYLCACRPSRGPPLHFGNGTRLTVT.

This clonotype was detected ten times or more. The chain couples TRBV7-9 to TRBJ1-4, with TRBD1 matching over 10 bases. CDR3 length equals 17 residues. V shed 4 bases and J 5 bases; nucleotides not matched to a gene: 10. Germline CDR1 reads SEHNR; CDR2 reads FQNEAQ (reference sequence). DNA for the CDR3: TGTGCCAGCAGCTCCGACAGGGGGCGGCCCCCAAATGAAAAACTGTTTTTT. Residues: CASSSDRGRPPNEKLFF.

In its sample, this clonotype is medium-sized. V and J are TRBV10-3 and TRBJ1-3, with no clear D. V gave up 7 bases and J gave up 8 bases, with 9 bases separating them. The CDR3 length is 11 residues. Per the germline V gene, CDR1 is ENHRY and CDR2 is SYGVKD. The DNA of the CDR3 is TGTGCCATCAAGGTTGTGGACACCATATATTTT. Protein product: CAIKVVDTIYF.

This clonotype was found many times. The chain combines TRBV20-1 with TRBJ1-2; 7 nucleotides line up with TRBD1. There are 13 residues in the CDR3. From germline, CDR1 is DFQATT and CDR2 SNEGSKA (reference sequence). V trimming: 3 bases; J trimming: 3 bases; junction bases outside the gene matches: 4. The CDR3 coding sequence is TGCAGTGCTAGGACAGGGCGATACTATGGCTACACCTTC. It translates to CSARTGRYYGYTF.

The rearrangement uses TRBV7-3 and TRBJ1-5; TRBD1 matches 7 bases. The CDR3 contains 16 residues. V lost 3 bases, J lost 6 bases, and 11 bases stayed unmatched. From germline, CDR1 is SGHTA and CDR2 FQGTGA. The CDR3 loop is CASSFSTGPGSQPQHF. The CDR3 coding sequence is TGTGCCAGCAGCTTCTCGACAGGGCCTGGCAGTCAGCCCCAGCATTTT.

In its sample, this clonotype was seen many times. This chain joins TRBV2 and TRBJ2-3; 8 bases are a match to TRBD2. V lost 6 bases to trimming and J lost 3 bases; unmatched junction nucleotides: 5. The CDR3 is 14 amino acids. Germline CDR1 is SNHLY and CDR2 is FYNNEI. The CDR3 reads CASSRTSRTDTQYF. CDR3 in DNA: TGTGCCAGCAGCAGGACTAGCCGGACAGATACGCAGTATTTT.

This clonotype showed up many times. The chain combines TRBV3-1 with TRBJ1-2, with 8 positions matching TRBD1. Germline CDR1 reads LGHDT; CDR2 reads YNNKEL (reference sequence). CDR3 length equals 13 residues. V was clipped by 4 bases and J by 9 bases; unmatched bases: 7. The CDR3 is CASSLQQGGSYTF. The CDR3 DNA sequence: TGTGCCAGCAGCCTACAACAGGGGGGTAGCTACACCTTC.

On this clonotype: The junction does not match germline at one end; this may be a read error. The gene calls are TRBV20-1 and TRBJ2-7; D call uncertain. Germline lookup yields CDR1 DFQATT and CDR2 SNEGSKA (reference sequence). The CDR3 spans 10 residues. The CDR3 loop is CGVYSYKQYF. The CDR3 DNA follows: TGCGGTGTATACTCCTACAAGCAGTACTTC.

This clonotype was recorded many times. The gene calls are TRBV29-1 and TRBJ1-1; 7 nucleotides align to TRBD1. CDR1 is SQVTM and CDR2 is ANQGSEA in the germline V gene. The CDR3 is made up of 13 amino acids. Trimming at V came to 7 bases and at J to 0 bases, leaving 5 bases not matched to a gene. This CDR3 is CSDGGQLNTEAFF. CDR3 bases: TGCAGCGACGGGGGACAGCTGAACACTGAAGCTTTCTTT.

The chain employs TRBV7-9 and TRBJ2-5; TRBD2 matches at 12 bases. Losses at the gene ends were 5 bases for V and 13 bases for J; bases not matched to a gene: 8. The CDR3 sequence is 13 residues long. Germline V gene data show CDR1 as SEHNR and CDR2 as FQNEAQ (reference sequence). The CDR3 nucleotides read TGTGCCAGCAGCCGATCTAGCGGGAGGGCCGTGTACTTC. Its translation: CASSRSSGRAVYF. The entire variable domain, with the rest obtained from reference TRBV7-9 and TRBJ2-5, is as follows: DTGVSQNPRHKITKRGQNVTFRCDPISEHNRLYWYRQTLGQGPEFLTYFQNEAQLEKSRLLSDRFSAERPKGSFSTLEIQRTEQGDSAMYLCASSRSSGRAVYFGPGTRLLVL.

Ten or more counts support this clonotype. The chain couples TRBV7-8 to TRBJ2-7; 9 bases fit TRBD1. Germline CDR1 is SGHVS and CDR2 is FQNEAQ. J gave up 0 bases and V 5 bases, and 8 bases lay outside the gene matches. This CDR3 comprises 16 residues. The CDR3 spells CASSPPGQGSSYEQYF. The DNA for the CDR3 is TGTGCCAGCAGCCCCCCGGGACAGGGCAGCTCCTACGAGCAGTACTTC.

The genes are TRBV11-1 and TRBJ1-5; possibly TRBD1 for D (5 bases). The CDR3 is 14 amino acids. Germline values: CDR1 SGHAT, CDR2 FQDESV (reference sequence). The V end was cut by 3 bases, the J end by 11 bases, with 17 bases between. The CDR3 region has the DNA TGTGCCAGCAGCTTGGGGCAGCTGCAAGAGACCCAGCATTTT. This gives the protein CASSLGQLQETQHF.

The chain uses TRBV28 and TRBJ2-6; 8 positions agree with TRBD1. Germline CDR1 MDHEN, CDR2 SYDVKM. V shed 1 base and J 4 bases; nucleotides not matched to a gene: 9. This CDR3 region has 18 residues. The CDR3 region has the DNA TGTGCCAGCAGTTTATCCGGACAGGGCTCCCACGGGGCCAACGTCCTGACTTTC. Its protein is CASSLSGQGSHGANVLTF.